The clone carrying this T cell receptor beta chain was picked up a small number of times. Authors' processing steps: Amplification of reference gene primers was used by the study to estimate nucleated cell counts. The protocol was immunoSEQ multiplex PCR, while the TCRdb copy is restricted to in-frame clones and leaves out a portion. V and J calls and clone size come straight from that table; D and trimming were deduced from the DNA. This table has 90,000 to 100,000 clones, around 75% appearing once. The sample belongs to a study of blood T cell repertoires in COVID-19. Study details: COVID-19 samples collected from the United States, Italy and Spain covered acute and convalescent phases. Sources were T cells, B-cell-depleted T cells, or PBMCs; the material itself was cDNA or gDNA.

CDR3 size: 15 residues. Between the trimmed V and J ends, which lost 3 bases and 1 base, there was a span of 10 bases. Germline CDR1 is DFQATT and CDR2 is SNEGSKA (reference sequence). The material sequenced was peripheral blood. The genes are TRBV20-1 and TRBJ2-6; D not certain. The receptor was derived from a man aged 65-85 years with acute or convalescent COVID-19. The CDR3 nucleotides are TGCAGTGCTAGTCGCGGAGAATCTGGGGCCAACGTCCTGACTTTC. Protein product: CSASRGESGANVLTF.